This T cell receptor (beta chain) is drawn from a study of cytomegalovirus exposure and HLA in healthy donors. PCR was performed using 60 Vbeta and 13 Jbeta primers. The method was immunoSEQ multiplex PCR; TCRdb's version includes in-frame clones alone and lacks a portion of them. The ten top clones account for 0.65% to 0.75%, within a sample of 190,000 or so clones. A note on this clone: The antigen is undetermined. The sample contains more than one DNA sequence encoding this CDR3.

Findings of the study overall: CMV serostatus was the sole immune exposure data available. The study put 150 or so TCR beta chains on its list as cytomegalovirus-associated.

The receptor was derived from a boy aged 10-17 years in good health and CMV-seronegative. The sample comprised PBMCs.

The CDR3 DNA reads TGCAGCGTTGTAGGGCAGGGACATAGCACAGATACGCAGTATTTT. It yields the protein CSVVGQGHSTDTQYF. The V and J genes are TRBV29-1 and TRBJ2-3; possibly TRBD1 for D (6 bases). Germline V gene data show CDR1 as SQVTM and CDR2 as ANQGSEA. With 4 bases removed from V and 0 bases from J, the gap between germline ends came to 14 bases. The CDR3 covers 15 residues.